A selection of T cell receptor beta chains follows, all from one sample in a study of metastatic and nonmetastatic thyroid tumors. TCRdb re-called the PCR reads via MiXCR. In the table there are roughly 25,000 clones, around 20% of which are singletons. Sequenced sample: blood. These receptors were collected from a male donor with papillary thyroid cancer or a benign thyroid nodule (not recorded which). Some clones in this sample may be carry-over from other donors' samples. Each CDR3 is given with its conserved first and last residue.

J gene	V gene	CDR3 protein
TRBJ1-1	TRBV11-3	CASSSENTEAVF
TRBJ1-2	TRBV2	CASRGYGYTF
TRBJ2-1	TRBV5-4	CASSFRIGSAVYNEQFF
TRBJ2-2	TRBV5-1	CASSLGLANTGELFF
TRBJ1-4	TRBV4-1	CASSDPKQAPNEKLFF
TRBJ1-2	TRBV6-1	CDTRRSPMGSRGYTF
TRBJ2-3	TRBV6-1	CASSDPRFLGASTDTQYF
TRBJ1-5	TRBV5-5	CASSGGQRGNQPQHF
TRBJ1-1	TRBV7-2	CASSLGPHTEAFF
TRBJ2-7	TRBV20-1	CSDREDREQNF
TRBJ2-1	TRBV7-8	CASSLQGVSSYNEQFF
TRBJ2-7	TRBV19	CASSINYFYEQYF
TRBJ2-7	TRBV11-2	CASSYIRGGSSYEQYF
TRBJ2-7	TRBV5-6	CASSKENWDEQYF
TRBJ2-6	TRBV4-3	CSSSQEEAAGANVLTF
TRBJ2-2	TRBV4-3	CASSQDWAGGELFF
TRBJ2-3	TRBV11-2	CASSEQHTQYF
TRBJ2-7	TRBV11-3	CANSLDMVSEQYF
TRBJ1-1	TRBV27	CASSSGGGIYGGTEAFF
TRBJ1-1	TRBV30	CACLEGGPCTEAFF
TRBJ1-2	TRBV9	CASSSGTTVDYGYTF
TRBJ2-6	TRBV9	CASREDSGANVLTF
TRBJ1-5	TRBV30	CAWSPRLDLPQHF
TRBJ1-2	TRBV6-1	CPSSEAGTGYGYTF
TRBJ2-3	TRBV9	CASSHQGLGGTDTQYF
TRBJ2-1	TRBV6-2/TRBV6-3	CASSYSVTSSLYGEQFF
TRBJ1-2	TRBV19	CASSIFGSESRPNYGYTF
TRBJ1-3	TRBV7-8	CASSLDGNSLYF
TRBJ1-2	TRBV28	CASRRQNYGYTF
TRBJ2-1	TRBV6-1	CASSEEGGSYNEEVF
TRBJ1-2	TRBV4-1	CASSLIERGPANYGYTF
TRBJ1-1	TRBV28	CASTRWRTTNTEAFF
TRBJ2-1	TRBV7-3	CAGSVSGLTAYNEQFF
TRBJ2-3	TRBV11-2	CASSFSPSGVSTDTQYF
TRBJ2-4	TRBV7-8	CASSSGQIKNIQYF
TRBJ2-2	TRBV7-3	CASSLTSGPNTGELFF
TRBJ2-3	TRBV9	CASRGSTDRQYF
TRBJ2-7	TRBV28	CASSFIEVEQYF
TRBJ2-3	TRBV12-5	CASGLLRTSGGTYTQYF
TRBJ1-5	TRBV20-1	CSARARGAGSSNQPQHF
TRBJ1-1	TRBV12-3/TRBV12-4	CASSPLGVFSTEAFF
TRBJ2-3	TRBV9	CASSSNLGLVGTDTQYF